A selection of T cell receptor beta chains follows, all from one sample in a study of CD8 T cells in ankylosing spondylitis. TCRdb called the 5' RACE reads again in MiXCR, with one record for every CDR3 protein. The data show fewer than 500,000 distinct CDR3 sequences, roughly 26% seen once. Material: blood, either unsorted or a sorted T cell fraction (not recorded which). Receptor source: a male donor with ankylosing spondylitis. The CDR3 runs from the conserved cysteine through the conserved F or W. The D gene is left open where the match is weak. Some rows mark clone size as missing; the rest say once, few, many or name a class of expanded clone.

- | TRBJ2-1 | - | TRBV12-3/TRBV12-4 | TGTGCCAGCAGTTTTGAAGCGGTGATATCCTCTGAGCAGTTCTTC | CASSFEAVISSEQFF
TRBD1 | TRBJ1-5 | - | TRBV2 | TGTGCCAGCAGTGGACAGGGTCGTAGCAATCAGCCCCAGCATTTT | CASSGQGRSNQPQHF
TRBD2 | TRBJ2-1 | - | TRBV6-4 | TGTGCCAGCAGCCACAACCTAGCGGGAGAGGACGAGCAGTTCTTC | CASSHNLAGEDEQFF
TRBD1 | TRBJ2-3 | many | TRBV5-6 | TGTGCCAGCAGTCCGGACAGGGGCCGAGGAGATACGCAGTATTTT | CASSPDRGRGDTQYF
- | TRBJ1-6 | - | TRBV11-2 | TGTGCCAGCACCCCAGACAGACATAATTCACCCCTCCACTTT | CASTPDRHNSPLHF
- | TRBJ2-3 | - | TRBV5-1 | TGCGCCAGCAGACCCATGGGAGAGGTCACAGATACGCAGTATTTT | CASRPMGEVTDTQYF
- | TRBJ1-1 | - | TRBV20-1 | TGCAGTGCTAGAGATTCGGCAGGGAAGAACACTGAAGCTTTCTTT | CSARDSAGKNTEAFF
TRBD2 | TRBJ2-1 | once | TRBV11-2 | TGTGCCAGCAGCTTATTTCCCCCTAGCGGGGACTCATACAATGAGCAGTTCTTC | CASSLFPPSGDSYNEQFF
- | TRBJ1-2 | few | TRBV7-9 | TGTGCCAGCAGCCCCGGGACGACACTTGGCTACACCTTC | CASSPGTTLGYTF
- | TRBJ1-2 | few | TRBV12-3/TRBV12-4 | TGTGCCAGCAGTAGGGGGGTATTGGACTATGGCTACACCTTC | CASSRGVLDYGYTF
- | TRBJ2-1 | few | TRBV27 | TGTGCCAGCAGTTTATCGGTTGGTCTGGAGCAGTTCTTC | CASSLSVGLEQFF
- | TRBJ1-2 | few | TRBV20-1 | TGCAGTGCTAGAGACCTCGGAGTAGCTGGCGGCTACACCTTC | CSARDLGVAGGYTF
TRBD2 | TRBJ2-7 | - | TRBV3-1 | TGTGCCAGCAGCCAAGCTAGCGGGAGGTTCTACGAGCAGTACTTC | CASSQASGRFYEQYF
- | TRBJ2-5 | - | TRBV15 | TGTGCCACCAGCAGAGATCAACGGGTACTGGAGACCCAGTACTTC | CATSRDQRVLETQYF
- | TRBJ2-5 | - | TRBV19 | TGTGCCAGTAGTATCGGAGGTCCCCAAGAGACCCAGTACTTC | CASSIGGPQETQYF
TRBD1 | TRBJ1-5 | - | TRBV12-3/TRBV12-4 | TGTGCCAGCAGTTTAGCCGGGACAGGGCTTCAGCCCCAGCATTTT | CASSLAGTGLQPQHF
- | TRBJ2-7 | few | TRBV4-2 | TGTGCCAGCAGCCAAGGGATTTTAGGGCAAGCCGAGCAGTACTTC | CASSQGILGQAEQYF
- | TRBJ1-6 | few | TRBV12-3/TRBV12-4 | TGTGCCAGCAGTTGGGGGGCCCTCGCGGGGTCACCCCTCCACTTT | CASSWGALAGSPLHF
- | TRBJ1-5 | - | TRBV6-1 | TGTGCCAGCAGAATAGACCTAGCTGTCAATCAGCCCCAGCATTTT | CASRIDLAVNQPQHF
- | TRBJ2-2 | - | TRBV24-1 | TGTGCCACCAGTGATCATAACACTGAGACGTGGAACACCGGGGAGCTGTTTTTT | CATSDHNTETWNTGELFF
- | TRBJ2-7 | - | TRBV7-6 | TGTGCCAGCAGCACTGGGTCCGGGACACCCTACGAGCAGTACTTC | CASSTGSGTPYEQYF
TRBD1 | TRBJ2-1 | - | TRBV11-3 | TGTGCCAGCAGCTTAGATGGGACAGATCTCAATGAGCAGTTCTTC | CASSLDGTDLNEQFF
- | TRBJ2-6 | few | TRBV5-1 | TGCGCCAGCAGGAATGAGACAAGCTCTGGGGCCAACGTCCTGACTTTC | CASRNETSSGANVLTF
- | TRBJ1-6 | - | TRBV5-1 | TGCGCCAGCAGCTTGGCCATACAGCCCGATTCACCCCTCCACTTT | CASSLAIQPDSPLHF
- | TRBJ2-1 | once | TRBV11-2 | TGTGCCAGCAGCTTAGGGACCCCTACTAATGAGCAGTTCTTC | CASSLGTPTNEQFF
- | TRBJ2-2 | few | TRBV5-1 | TGCGCCAGCAGCCCTCAAGTAGCGGGACAGGGCACCGGGGAGCTGTTTTTT | CASSPQVAGQGTGELFF
TRBD1 | TRBJ2-7 | many | TRBV11-2 | TGTGCCAGCAGCCGCGGGACAGGGGGCAACGAGCAGTACTTC | CASSRGTGGNEQYF
- | TRBJ2-3 | - | TRBV3-1 | TGTGCCAGCAGCCAAGATATGACAGATACGCAGTATTTT | CASSQDMTDTQYF
- | TRBJ2-1 | - | TRBV6-8 | TGTGCCAGCGGGGGGCTTCAGTTCTTC | CASGGLQFF
- | TRBJ1-3 | - | TRBV5-1 | TGCTCCAGCAGCTTGTCGGCAGGCCTCTCTGGAAACACCATATATTTT | CSSSLSAGLSGNTIYF
TRBD1 | TRBJ1-6 | many | TRBV18 | TGTGCCAGCTCACCCGTACAGGGGACTGATTCACCCCTCCACTTT | CASSPVQGTDSPLHF
- | TRBJ1-6 | - | TRBV2 | TGTGCCAGCAGTGAAGAGGTTTGGGGATCACCCCTCCACTTT | CASSEEVWGSPLHF
- | TRBJ1-1 | - | TRBV2 | TGTGCCAGCACATCCGAGACAGCCAAAGCTTTCTTT | CASTSETAKAFF
- | TRBJ1-4 | - | TRBV5-1 | TGCGCCAGCAGCTTGGATACCCTAAATGAAAAACTGTTTTTT | CASSLDTLNEKLFF
- | TRBJ2-1 | - | TRBV5-1 | TGCGCCAGCAGCCTGTGGACGGACGCTGAGCAGTTCTTC | CASSLWTDAEQFF
- | TRBJ1-1 | - | TRBV7-6 | TGTGCCAGCAGCAACCCCCTGGGACAGAACACTGAAGCTTTCTTT | CASSNPLGQNTEAFF
TRBD2 | TRBJ2-7 | - | TRBV4-1 | TGCGCCAGCAGCCAAGGAGTCACTAGCGGGATCTCCTACGAGCAGTACTTC | CASSQGVTSGISYEQYF
TRBD2 | TRBJ2-3 | - | TRBV20-1 | TGCAGTGCTGCACTAGCGGGAGGGAGCACAGATACGCAGTATTTT | CSAALAGGSTDTQYF
- | TRBJ2-5 | - | TRBV20-1 | TGCAGTGCTAGTACAGCCCCAGAGACCCAGTACTTC | CSASTAPETQYF
- | TRBJ1-2 | many | TRBV29-1 | TGCAGCGTTGAAGCCGCCGGGCAGTATGGCTACACCTTC | CSVEAAGQYGYTF
TRBD2 | TRBJ2-1 | few | TRBV2 | TGTGCCAGCAGTGAACGTAGCGGGCGTCTCGATGAGCAGTTCTTC | CASSERSGRLDEQFF
TRBD2 | TRBJ2-5 | - | TRBV20-1 | TGCAGTGCTATCCTGCTAGCGGGAGAGGGGACCCAGTACTTC | CSAILLAGEGTQYF
- | TRBJ2-1 | - | TRBV20-1 | TGCAGTGCTAGAGATGTCGAGAGCTCCTACAATGAGCAGTTCTTC | CSARDVESSYNEQFF
- | TRBJ2-1 | - | TRBV5-1 | TGCGCCAGCAGCGTGGACGCCCAGGAGTTCTTC | CASSVDAQEFF
TRBD2 | TRBJ2-2 | few | TRBV7-9 | TGTGCCAGCAGCTTCAGGACTAGCGGGACTGGGGAGCTGTTTTTT | CASSFRTSGTGELFF